This T cell receptor (beta chain) originates from a study of T cell changes during pregnancy in multiple sclerosis. This clone is a singleton in its sample. Germline CDR1 reads SGHVS; CDR2 reads FQNEAQ. This CDR3 is 14 amino acids long. With 4 bases removed from V and 8 bases from J, the gap between germline ends came to 15 bases. TCRdb's table, derived via immunoSEQ multiplex PCR, lists solely in-frame clones and lacks some. Among tens of thousands of clones, 90% to 95% were seen once, and the ten largest hold roughly 5.7%. The source material was CD8+ T cells from peripheral blood mononuclear cells, sampled before pregnancy. The receptor's source is a female donor with multiple sclerosis, enrolled in a pregnancy study. The genes are TRBV7-8 and TRBJ2-1, with D possibly being TRBD2 (6 bases). The CDR3 here is CASSSGLSGDEQFF. The DNA of the CDR3 is TGTGCCAGCAGCTCAGGACTTAGCGGAGATGAGCAGTTCTTC.